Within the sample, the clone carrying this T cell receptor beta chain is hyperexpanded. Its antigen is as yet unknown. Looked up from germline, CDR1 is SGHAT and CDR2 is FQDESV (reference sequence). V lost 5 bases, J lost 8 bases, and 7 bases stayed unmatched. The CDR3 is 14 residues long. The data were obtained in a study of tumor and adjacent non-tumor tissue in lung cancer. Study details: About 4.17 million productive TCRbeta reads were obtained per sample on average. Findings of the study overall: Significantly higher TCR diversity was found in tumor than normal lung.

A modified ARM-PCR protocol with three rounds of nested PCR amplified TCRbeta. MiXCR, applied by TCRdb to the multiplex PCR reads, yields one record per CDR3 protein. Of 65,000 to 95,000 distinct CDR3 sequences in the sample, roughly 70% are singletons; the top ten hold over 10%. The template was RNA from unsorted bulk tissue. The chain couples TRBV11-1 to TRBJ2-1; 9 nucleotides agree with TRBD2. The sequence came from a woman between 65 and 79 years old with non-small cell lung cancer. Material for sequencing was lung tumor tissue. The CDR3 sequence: CASSPREGRYEQFF. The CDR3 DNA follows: TGTGCCAGCAGCCCGCGGGAGGGCCGCTATGAGCAGTTCTTC.